What follows describes a single T cell receptor beta chain. Looked up from germline, CDR1 is MNHEY and CDR2 is SVGAGI. This CDR3 comprises 15 residues. The ends lost 4 bases at V and 8 bases at J; junction bases unmatched: 5. The data originate from a study of shared clonotypes between healthy human individuals. Profiled with immunoSEQ multiplex PCR; TCRdb holds only in-frame clones, not every one. The sample has 2 million to 2.5 million clones; more than 90% are singletons. The source material was naive CD4+ T cells sorted from blood. Subset reported: CD45RA+ positively selected. The chain is built from TRBV6-5 and TRBJ1-6; 10 positions agree with TRBD1. The receptor comes from a man aged 18 to 30 in good health. The chain's CDR3 is CASSSGTGVYSPLHF. CDR3 nucleotides: TGTGCCAGCAGTTCCGGGACAGGGGTCTATTCACCCCTCCACTTT.